This TCR beta chain was sequenced during a study of OX40 agonist ivuxolimab in advanced cancers. Looking at the study overall: Ivuxolimab, which patients received intravenously every 2 weeks, was dosed at 0.01 to 10 mg/kg. The study's findings and limits: Compared with CD4+, CD8+ T cells on average had more expanded clones. At 0.1 to 3.0 mg/kg, clonal expansion of CD4+ and CD8+ blood T cells had occurred by week 6.

The table came from immunoSEQ multiplex PCR; TCRdb's copy has only in-frame clones and leaves some out. There are tens of thousands of clones in the sample; more than 80% occur only once, and roughly 33% lies in the top ten. The germline CDR1 and CDR2 sequences are MNHEY and SMNVEV (reference sequence). Between the trimmed V and J ends, which lost 3 bases and 3 bases, there was a span of 8 bases. The CDR3 has 13 residues. A remark on this clone: Its antigen is as yet unknown.

This chain uses TRBV27 with TRBJ2-5; no clear D gene. The source material was CD4+ or CD8+ T cells sorted from blood, sampled in a trial of the OX40 agonist ivuxolimab. This receptor was obtained from an adult with an advanced solid tumor such as melanoma, head and neck, liver or kidney cancer. The CDR3 here is CASSFLNEETQYF. Written as DNA, the CDR3 is TGTGCCAGCAGTTTTCTGAATGAAGAGACCCAGTACTTC.